Following are 5 T cell receptor beta chains from one sample sequenced in a study of cytomegalovirus exposure and HLA in healthy donors. Both 60 Vbeta primers and 13 Jbeta primers went into the PCR. The assay was immunoSEQ multiplex PCR, and TCRdb's table has in-frame clones only and misses some. The sample lists 120,000 or so clones; over 65% were seen once. The specimen sequenced was PBMCs. These receptors were obtained from a man aged 25-45 years in good health and CMV-seropositive.

J is TRBJ2-5 and V is TRBV2, with D possibly matching TRBD1 (7 bases). This CDR3 contains 14 residues. V lost 6 bases to trimming and J lost 0 bases, with 11 bases between them. The germline V gene has CDR1 SNHLY and CDR2 FYNNEI. Here the CDR3 DNA reads TGTGCCAGCAGCGCGGGACAGTACCAAGAGACCCAGTACTTC. As protein: CASSAGQYQETQYF.

This chain joins TRBV29-1 and TRBJ1-5; D remains unclear. Germline V gene sequence: CDR1 SQVTM, CDR2 ANQGSEA. V lost 4 bases and J 8 bases, leaving 15 bases between the germline ends. The CDR3 contains 13 residues. CDR3 coding DNA: TGCAGCGTTGCCGGGTCCCGGTCGGAGCCCCAGCATTTT. Translating gives CSVAGSRSEPQHF.

The chain recombines TRBV6-6 with TRBJ2-5; the D is unclear. The CDR3 runs to 11 residues. Trimming left V 6 bases short and J 2 bases short, with 4 bases between. CDR1 and CDR2 (germline): MNHNY, SVGAGI (reference sequence). The CDR3 DNA reads TGTGCCAGCAGGCGACAAGAGACCCAGTACTTC. It specifies CASRRQETQYF.

Concerning this clone itself: A read error may produce the germline difference seen at one junction end. The chain recombines TRBV7-7 with TRBJ2-7; 10 bases are shared with TRBD1. Germline lookup yields CDR1 SSHAT and CDR2 FNYEAQ (reference sequence). The CDR3 runs to 14 residues. CDR3 DNA: TGTGCTAGCAGCCAGGGACAGGGGCCGTACGAGCAGTACTTC. Residues: CASSQGQGPYEQYF.

The CDR3, as DNA: TGTGCCAGCAGCCGGACGGGACAGGCCTACGAGCAGTACTTC. This encodes CASSRTGQAYEQYF. This sequence joins TRBV28 and TRBJ2-7; 8 nucleotides agree with TRBD1. The CDR3 is 14 amino acids. With V trimmed by 6 bases and J by 2 bases, 6 bases remained unmatched. Germline lookup yields CDR1 MDHEN and CDR2 SYDVKM.